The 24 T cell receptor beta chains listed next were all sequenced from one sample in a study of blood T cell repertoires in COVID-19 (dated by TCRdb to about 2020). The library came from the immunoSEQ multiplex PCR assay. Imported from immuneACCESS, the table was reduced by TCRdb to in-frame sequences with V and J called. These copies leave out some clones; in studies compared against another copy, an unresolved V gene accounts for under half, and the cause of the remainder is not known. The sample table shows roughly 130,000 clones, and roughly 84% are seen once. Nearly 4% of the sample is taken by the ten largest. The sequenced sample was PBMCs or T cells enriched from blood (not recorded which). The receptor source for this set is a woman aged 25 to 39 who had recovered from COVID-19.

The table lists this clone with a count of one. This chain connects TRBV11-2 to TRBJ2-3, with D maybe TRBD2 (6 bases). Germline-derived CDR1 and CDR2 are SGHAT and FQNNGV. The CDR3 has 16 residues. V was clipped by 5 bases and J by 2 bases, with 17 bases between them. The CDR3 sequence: CASSPRGLTSTDTQYF. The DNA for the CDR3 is TGTGCCAGCAGCCCGCGGGGATTAACGTCCACAGATACGCAGTATTTT.

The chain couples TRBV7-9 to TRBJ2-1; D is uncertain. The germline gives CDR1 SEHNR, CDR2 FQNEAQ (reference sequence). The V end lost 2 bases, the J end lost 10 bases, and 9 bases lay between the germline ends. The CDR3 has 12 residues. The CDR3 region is CASSLFSFEQFF. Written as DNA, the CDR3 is TGTGCCAGCAGCTTATTTTCTTTCGAGCAGTTCTTC. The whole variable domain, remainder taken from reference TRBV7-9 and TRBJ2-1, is DTGVSQNPRHKITKRGQNVTFRCDPISEHNRLYWYRQTLGQGPEFLTYFQNEAQLEKSRLLSDRFSAERPKGSFSTLEIQRTEQGDSAMYLCASSLFSFEQFFGPGTRLTVL.

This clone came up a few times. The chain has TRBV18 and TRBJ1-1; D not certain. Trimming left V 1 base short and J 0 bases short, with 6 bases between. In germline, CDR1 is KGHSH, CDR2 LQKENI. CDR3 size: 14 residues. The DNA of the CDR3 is TGTGCCAGCTCACCACTGGCCCTGAACACTGAAGCTTTCTTT. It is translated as CASSPLALNTEAFF.

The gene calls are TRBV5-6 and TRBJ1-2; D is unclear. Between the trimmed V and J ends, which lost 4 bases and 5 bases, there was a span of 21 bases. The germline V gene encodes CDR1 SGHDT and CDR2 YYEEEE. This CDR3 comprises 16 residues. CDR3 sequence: CASSPLERSLFYGYTF. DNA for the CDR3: TGTGCCAGCAGCCCCCTTGAGAGAAGCCTCTTTTATGGCTACACCTTC.

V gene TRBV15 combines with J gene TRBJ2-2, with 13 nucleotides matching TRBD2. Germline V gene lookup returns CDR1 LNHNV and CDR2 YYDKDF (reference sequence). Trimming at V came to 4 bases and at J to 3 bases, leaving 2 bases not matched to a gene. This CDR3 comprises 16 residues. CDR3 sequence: CATSIGLAGDTGELFF. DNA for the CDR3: TGTGCCACCAGCATAGGACTAGCGGGAGACACCGGGGAGCTGTTTTTT. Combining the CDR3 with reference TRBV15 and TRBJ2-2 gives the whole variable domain DAMVIQNPRYQVTQFGKPVTLSCSQTLNHNVMYWYQQKSSQAPKLLFHYYDKDFNNEADTPDNFQSRRPNTSFCFLDIRSPGLGDTAMYLCATSIGLAGDTGELFFGEGSRLTVL.

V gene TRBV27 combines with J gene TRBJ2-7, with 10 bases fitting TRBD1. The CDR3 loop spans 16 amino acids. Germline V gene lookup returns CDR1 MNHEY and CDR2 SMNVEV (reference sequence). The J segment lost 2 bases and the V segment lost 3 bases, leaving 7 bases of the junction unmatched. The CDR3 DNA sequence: TGTGCCAGCAGTTTCCTCCGACAGGGGGCAGCCTACGAGCAGTACTTC. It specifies CASSFLRQGAAYEQYF.

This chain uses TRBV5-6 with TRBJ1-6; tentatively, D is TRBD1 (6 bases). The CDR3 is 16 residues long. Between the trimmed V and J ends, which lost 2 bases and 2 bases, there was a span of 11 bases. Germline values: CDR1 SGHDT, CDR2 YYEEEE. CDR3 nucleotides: TGTGCCAGCAGCTTCGGGGGGCCCACCTATAATTCACCCCTCCACTTT. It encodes CASSFGGPTYNSPLHF.

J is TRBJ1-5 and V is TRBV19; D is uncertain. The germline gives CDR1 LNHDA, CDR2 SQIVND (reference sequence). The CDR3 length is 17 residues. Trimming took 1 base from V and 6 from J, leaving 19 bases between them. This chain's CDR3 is CASSIGGYGFESQPQHF. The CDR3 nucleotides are TGTGCCAGTAGTATAGGAGGGTATGGCTTTGAGAGTCAGCCCCAGCATTTT.

The CDR3 protein is CASSFGGVGFNTDTQYF. The CDR3 DNA reads as TGTGCCAGCAGTTTCGGTGGAGTCGGGTTTAACACAGATACGCAGTATTTT. The V call is TRBV28, the J call TRBJ2-3; D gene unclear. This CDR3 comprises 17 residues. In germline, CDR1 is MDHEN, CDR2 SYDVKM. The V and J ends lost 3 bases and 2 bases respectively, with 18 bases between them.

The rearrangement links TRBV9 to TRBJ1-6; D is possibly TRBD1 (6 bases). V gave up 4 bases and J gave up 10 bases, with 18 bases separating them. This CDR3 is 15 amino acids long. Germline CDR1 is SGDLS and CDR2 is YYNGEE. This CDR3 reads CASSRDSGGASPLHF. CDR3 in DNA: TGTGCCAGCAGCAGAGACTCGGGGGGCGCCTCACCCCTCCACTTT.

This CDR3 is CASSPRVVAGLGGDTQYF. CDR3 DNA: TGTGCCAGCAGCCCGCGGGTGGTAGCGGGATTAGGTGGAGATACGCAGTATTTT. The chain carries TRBV9 and TRBJ2-3; the match to TRBD2 covers 8 bases. The CDR3 is 18 residues long. Losses at the gene ends were 4 bases for V and 5 bases for J; bases not matched to a gene: 18. Germline V lookup: CDR1 SGDLS, CDR2 YYNGEE.

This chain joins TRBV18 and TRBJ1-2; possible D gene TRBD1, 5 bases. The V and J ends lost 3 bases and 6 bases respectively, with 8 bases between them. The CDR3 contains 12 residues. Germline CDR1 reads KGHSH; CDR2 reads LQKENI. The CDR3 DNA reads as TGTGCCAGCTCACCCACAGGAGATGGCTACACCTTC. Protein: CASSPTGDGYTF. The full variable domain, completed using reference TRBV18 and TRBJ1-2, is NAGVMQNPRHLVRRRGQEARLRCSPMKGHSHVYWYRQLPEEGLKFMVYLQKENIIDESGMPKERFSAEFPKEGPSILRIQQVVRGDSAAYFCASSPTGDGYTFGSGTRLTVV.

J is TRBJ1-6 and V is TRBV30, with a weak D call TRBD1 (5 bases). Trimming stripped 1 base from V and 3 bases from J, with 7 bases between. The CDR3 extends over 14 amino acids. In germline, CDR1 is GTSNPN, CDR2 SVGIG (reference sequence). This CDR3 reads CAWSGQLYNSPLHF. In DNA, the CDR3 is TGTGCCTGGAGTGGACAGCTCTATAATTCACCCCTCCACTTT.

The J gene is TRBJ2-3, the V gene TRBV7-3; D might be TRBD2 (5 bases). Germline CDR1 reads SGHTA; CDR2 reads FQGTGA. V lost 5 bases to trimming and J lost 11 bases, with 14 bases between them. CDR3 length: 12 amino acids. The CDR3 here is CASSKPGSEQYF. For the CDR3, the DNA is TGTGCCAGCAGCAAACCGGGATCCGAGCAGTATTTT. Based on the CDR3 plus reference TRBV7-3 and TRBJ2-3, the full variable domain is GAGVSQTPSNKVTEKGKYVELRCDPISGHTALYWYRQSLGQGPEFLIYFQGTGAADDSGLPNDRFFAVRPEGSVSTLKIQRTERGDSAVYLCASSKPGSEQYFGPGTRLTVL.

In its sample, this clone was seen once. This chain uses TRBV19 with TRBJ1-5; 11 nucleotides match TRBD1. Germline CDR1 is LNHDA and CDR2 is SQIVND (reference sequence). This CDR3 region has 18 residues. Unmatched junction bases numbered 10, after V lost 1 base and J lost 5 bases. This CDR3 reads CASSIGPPGTGGYQPQHF. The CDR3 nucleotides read TGTGCCAGTAGTATAGGCCCCCCCGGGACAGGGGGATATCAGCCCCAGCATTTT.

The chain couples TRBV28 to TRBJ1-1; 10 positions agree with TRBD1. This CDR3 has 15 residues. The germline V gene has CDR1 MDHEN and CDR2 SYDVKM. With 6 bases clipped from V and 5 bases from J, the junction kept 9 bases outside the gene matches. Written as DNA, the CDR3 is TGTGCCAGCAGCCTCGGGACAGGGGTTTGGACTGAAGCTTTCTTT. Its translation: CASSLGTGVWTEAFF.

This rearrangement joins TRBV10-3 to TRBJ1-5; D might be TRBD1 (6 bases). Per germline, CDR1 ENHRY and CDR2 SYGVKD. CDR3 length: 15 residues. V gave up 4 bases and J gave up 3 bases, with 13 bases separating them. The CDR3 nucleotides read TGTGCCATCAGTGTATCCGGGACACCCAATCAGCCCCAGCATTTT. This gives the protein CAISVSGTPNQPQHF.

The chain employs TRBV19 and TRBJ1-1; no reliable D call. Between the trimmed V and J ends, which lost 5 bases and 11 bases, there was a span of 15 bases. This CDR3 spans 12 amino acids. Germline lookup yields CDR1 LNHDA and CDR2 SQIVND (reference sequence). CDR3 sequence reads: CASSPAAGGAFF. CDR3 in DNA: TGTGCCAGTAGTCCAGCGGCGGGAGGGGCTTTCTTT.

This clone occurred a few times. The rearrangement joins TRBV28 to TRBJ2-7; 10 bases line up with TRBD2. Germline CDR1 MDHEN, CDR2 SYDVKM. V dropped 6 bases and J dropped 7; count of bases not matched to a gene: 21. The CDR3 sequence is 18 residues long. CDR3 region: CASSSADRVIAGGGEQYF. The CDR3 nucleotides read TGTGCCAGCAGCTCCGCCGACAGGGTAATAGCGGGAGGCGGGGAGCAGTACTTC. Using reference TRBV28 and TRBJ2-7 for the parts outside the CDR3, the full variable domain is DVKVTQSSRYLVKRTGEKVFLECVQDMDHENMFWYRQDPGLGLRLIYFSYDVKMKEKGDIPEGYSVSREKKERFSLILESASTNQTSMYLCASSSADRVIAGGGEQYFGPGTRLTVT.

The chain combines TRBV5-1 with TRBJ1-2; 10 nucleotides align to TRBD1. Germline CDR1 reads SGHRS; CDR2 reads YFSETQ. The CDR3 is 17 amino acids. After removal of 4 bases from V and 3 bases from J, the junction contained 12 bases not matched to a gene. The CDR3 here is CASSPYLTGGADYGYTF. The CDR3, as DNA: TGCGCCAGCAGCCCCTACTTGACAGGGGGCGCAGACTATGGCTACACCTTC.

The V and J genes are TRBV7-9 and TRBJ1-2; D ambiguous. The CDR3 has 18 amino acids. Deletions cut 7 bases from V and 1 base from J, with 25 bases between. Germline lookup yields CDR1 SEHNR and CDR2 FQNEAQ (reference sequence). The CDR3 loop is CASTLGRAPHSSNYGYTF. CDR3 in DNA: TGTGCCAGCACGCTCGGGAGGGCGCCTCACTCCAGTAACTATGGCTACACCTTC.

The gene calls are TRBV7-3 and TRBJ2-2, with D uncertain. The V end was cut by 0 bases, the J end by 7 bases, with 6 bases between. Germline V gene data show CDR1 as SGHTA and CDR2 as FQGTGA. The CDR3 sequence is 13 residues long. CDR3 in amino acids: CASSLTSVGELFF. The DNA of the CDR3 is TGTGCCAGCAGCTTAACGAGTGTCGGGGAGCTGTTTTTT.

The CDR3 here is CASSLYRDGSPLHF. In DNA, the CDR3 is TGTGCCAGCAGCTTATACAGGGACGGGTCACCCCTCCACTTT. This chain links TRBV7-9 with TRBJ1-6; maybe TRBD1 (6 bases). This CDR3 is 14 amino acids long. Trimming took off 2 bases at V and 10 bases at J, with 12 bases between the two ends. Germline V lookup: CDR1 SEHNR, CDR2 FQNEAQ (reference sequence).

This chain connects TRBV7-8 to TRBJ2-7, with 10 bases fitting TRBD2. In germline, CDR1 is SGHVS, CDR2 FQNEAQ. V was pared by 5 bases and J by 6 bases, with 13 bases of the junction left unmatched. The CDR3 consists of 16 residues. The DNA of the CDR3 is TGTGCCAGCAGCCAGGACAGGAGAAGCGGGAGGGGCGAGCAGTACTTC. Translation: CASSQDRRSGRGEQYF.